This is a list of T cell receptor beta chains from one sample in a study of shared clonotypes between healthy human individuals. Produced via immunoSEQ multiplex PCR; TCRdb's table is partial and in-frame only. The sample carries 2 million to 2.5 million clones, about 95% recorded once. The sample was naive CD8+ T cells sorted from blood. All receptors come from a man in his late teens or twenties in good health. The CDR3 runs from the conserved cysteine through the conserved F or W. Each record gives: J gene, V gene, CDR3 length, CDR3 protein.

TRBJ2-7	TRBV4-1	14	CASSLRQGDYEQYF
TRBJ2-7	TRBV7-9	11	CASNDSGEQYF
TRBJ1-1	TRBV6-5	12	CASIGKNTEAFF
TRBJ2-2	TRBV4-1	16	CASSVRGTPSTGELFF
TRBJ2-5	TRBV11-2	15	CASSLAFGIADAQYF
TRBJ2-1	TRBV6-5	12	CASSYGGNEQFF
TRBJ2-4	TRBV15	21	CATSRVFGLAGQELIQNIQYF
TRBJ2-7	TRBV4-3	14	CASSQDRGSYEQYF
TRBJ2-7	TRBV7-9	16	CASSLAWSGGNYEQYF
TRBJ1-1	TRBV10-3	13	CAISDGGYTEAFF
TRBJ2-2	TRBV5-4	16	CASSPTDRAETGELFF
TRBJ2-7	TRBV7-2	13	CASSLAASYEQYF
TRBJ2-1	TRBV10-2	12	CASSEYSNEQFF
TRBJ2-7	TRBV9	13	CASSVDGAYEQYF
TRBJ2-2	TRBV7-3	17	CASSLTLTKPNTGELFF
TRBJ2-1	TRBV29-1	14	CSVENRGTYNEQFF
TRBJ2-1	TRBV4-3	13	CASSEGEYNEQFF
TRBJ2-7	TRBV5-1	13	CASSLSSGYEQYF
TRBJ1-6	TRBV5-4	16	CASSLKGAVYNSPLHF
TRBJ2-2	TRBV27	15	CASSLLGARTGELFF
TRBJ2-1	TRBV2	14	CASTQTSSYNEQFF
TRBJ1-5	TRBV10-3	12	CAISELDQPQHF